A selection of T cell receptor beta chains follows, all from one sample in a study of tumor T cells in aggressive B-cell lymphoma. The protocol was immunoSEQ multiplex PCR, while the TCRdb copy is restricted to in-frame clones and leaves out a portion. The sample includes some 3,500 clones, just over 85% of them seen just once. The sample consisted of tumor tissue. These receptors were obtained from an adult with diffuse large B cell lymphoma. The CDR3 runs from the conserved cysteine through the conserved F or W. The D gene is left open where the match is weak. Part of the rows lack a size; the others show once, few, many or a class for expanded clones.

clone_size	v_call	d_call	j_call	cdr3_nt	cdr3_aa
.	TRBV6-1	.	TRBJ1-4	TGTGCCAGCAGCGGACTCGCCGGACGTAATGAAAAACTGTTTTTT	CASSGLAGRNEKLFF
.	TRBV19	.	TRBJ1-2	TGTGCCAGTAGTATTCTTAACTATGGCTACACCTTC	CASSILNYGYTF
few	TRBV19	TRBD1	TRBJ1-4	TGTGCCAGCGGACAGGGGGAAAAACTGTTTTTT	CASGQGEKLFF
.	TRBV29-1	.	TRBJ2-1	TGCAGCGTAGAGACTAACAATGAGCAGTTCTTC	CSVETNNEQFF
.	TRBV5-1	.	TRBJ1-2	TGCGCCAGCAGCTCCTCAGGGGTCATAACGGATGGCTACACCTTC	CASSSSGVITDGYTF
.	TRBV5-1	TRBD1	TRBJ2-2	TGCGCCAGCAACCTACTCGGGACAGTCGATCCTATGAACACCGGGGAGCTGTTTTTT	CASNLLGTVDPMNTGELFF
.	TRBV2	TRBD1	TRBJ2-7	TGTACCAGCAAAGACTTCAGGGGGTCCGACTACGAACAGTACTTC	CTSKDFRGSDYEQYF
.	TRBV4-3	TRBD2	TRBJ2-7	TGCGCCAGCAGCCAAGACTCCGGGGGGGCAGGGGAGCAGTACTTC	CASSQDSGGAGEQYF
.	TRBV2	.	TRBJ1-6	TGTGCCAGCAGTGCTGGGACAAATTCACCCCTCCACTTT	CASSAGTNSPLHF
.	TRBV10-3	.	TRBJ1-5	TGTGCCATCAGTGACGGGCGGGATTATCAGCCCCAGCATTTT	CAISDGRDYQPQHF
.	TRBV5-6	TRBD1	TRBJ1-2	TGTGCCAGCAGCTCAGGGACAGCTAACTATGGCTACACCTTC	CASSSGTANYGYTF
.	TRBV20-1	.	TRBJ1-5	TGCAGTGCTAGTAGTCAGCCCCAGCATTTT	CSASSQPQHF
.	TRBV10-3	TRBD1	TRBJ2-7	TGTGCCATCAGTGAGTTGACCGGGACAGGTTCCTACGAGCAGTACTTC	CAISELTGTGSYEQYF
.	TRBV28	TRBD2	TRBJ2-5	TGTGCCAGCAGCCCCGGGACTAGCGGGGTGGAGACCCAGTACTTC	CASSPGTSGVETQYF
once	TRBV5-1	.	TRBJ1-3	TGCGCCAGCAGCTTAGACACGTCTGGAAACACCATATATTTT	CASSLDTSGNTIYF
.	TRBV4-1	.	TRBJ2-3	TGCGCCAGCCGCGGAACGGGGACAGATACGCAGTATTTT	CASRGTGTDTQYF
.	TRBV5-8	.	TRBJ2-5	TGTGCCAGCAGCCTAGGACAGTACCAAGAGACCCAGTACTTC	CASSLGQYQETQYF
once	TRBV6-1	.	TRBJ2-1	TGTGCCAGCAGTGAGGTAGTCTATGAGCAGTTCTTC	CASSEVVYEQFF
.	TRBV28	.	TRBJ2-5	TGTGCCAGCAGTTCCAACCCCGGGGGATTCCAAGAGACCCAGTACTTC	CASSSNPGGFQETQYF
.	TRBV2	TRBD2	TRBJ2-7	TGTGCCAGCACCGGGGGGGTAAAAGCCCCTAGCGAGCAGTACTTC	CASTGGVKAPSEQYF
few	TRBV6-5	TRBD1	TRBJ2-7	TGTGCCAGCAGAACGATTAGACAGGGGTTCCACGAGCAGTACTTC	CASRTIRQGFHEQYF
few	TRBV19	TRBD2	TRBJ2-1	TGTGCCAGTAGTATTCGGGGGGGGAGCGGGGACTTTAACAATGAGCAGTTCTTC	CASSIRGGSGDFNNEQFF
.	TRBV4-3	TRBD2	TRBJ2-1	TGCGCCAGCAGCCAAGTTTCGTCTAGCGGGTACAATGAGCAGTTCTTC	CASSQVSSSGYNEQFF
.	TRBV6-1	TRBD2	TRBJ2-7	TGTGCCAGCAGTGAATGGGGGACTAGAGACGAGCAGTACTTC	CASSEWGTRDEQYF